This TCR beta chain emerged from a study of blood T cell repertoires in COVID-19. Turning to the study itself: T cells, B-cell-depleted T cells, or PBMCs provided the cDNA or gDNA that served as material.

Trimming left V 6 bases short and J 1 base short, with 12 bases between. The CDR3 consists of 14 residues. Per the germline V gene, CDR1 is SEHNR and CDR2 is FQNEAQ (reference sequence). TCRdb keeps only in-frame clones here, not all; method: immunoSEQ multiplex PCR. The data show around 150,000 clones, less than 85% seen once. This clone was observed once. The rearrangement uses TRBV7-9 and TRBJ1-1; tentative D call: TRBD1 (5 bases). This clonotype originated in a woman aged 35 to 49 with COVID-19, enrolled during active disease. The source material was peripheral blood. CDR3 region: CASRTTGENTEAFF. The CDR3 nucleotides read TGTGCCAGCAGGACCACAGGAGAGAACACTGAAGCTTTCTTT.